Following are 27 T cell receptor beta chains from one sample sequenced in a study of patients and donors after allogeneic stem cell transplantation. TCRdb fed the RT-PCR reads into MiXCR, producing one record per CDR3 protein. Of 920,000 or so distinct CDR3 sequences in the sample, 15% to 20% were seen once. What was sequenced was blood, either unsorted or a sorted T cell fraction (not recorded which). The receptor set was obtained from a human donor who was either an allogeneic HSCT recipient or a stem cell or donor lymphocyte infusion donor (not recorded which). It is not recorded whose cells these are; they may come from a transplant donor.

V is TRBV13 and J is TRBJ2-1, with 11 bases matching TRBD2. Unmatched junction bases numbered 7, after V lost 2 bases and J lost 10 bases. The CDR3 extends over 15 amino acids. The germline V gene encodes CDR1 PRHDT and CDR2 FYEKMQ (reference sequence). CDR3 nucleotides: TGTGCCAGCAGCTTAAATAGCGGGAGGGCCGGAGAGCAGTTCTTC. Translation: CASSLNSGRAGEQFF.

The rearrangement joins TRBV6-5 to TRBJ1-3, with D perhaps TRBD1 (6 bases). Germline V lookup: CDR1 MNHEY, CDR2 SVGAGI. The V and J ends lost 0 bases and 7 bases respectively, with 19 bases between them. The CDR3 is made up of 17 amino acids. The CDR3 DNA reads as TGTGCCAGCAGTTACTCTCTCGGGGGCCACACAGGGAACACCATATATTTT. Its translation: CASSYSLGGHTGNTIYF.

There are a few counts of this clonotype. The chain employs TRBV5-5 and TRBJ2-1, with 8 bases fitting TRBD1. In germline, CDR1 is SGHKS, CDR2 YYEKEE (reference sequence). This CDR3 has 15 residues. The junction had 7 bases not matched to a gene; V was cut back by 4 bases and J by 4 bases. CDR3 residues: CASSPMQGAYNEQFF. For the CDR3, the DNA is TGTGCCAGCAGCCCAATGCAGGGGGCATACAATGAGCAGTTCTTC.

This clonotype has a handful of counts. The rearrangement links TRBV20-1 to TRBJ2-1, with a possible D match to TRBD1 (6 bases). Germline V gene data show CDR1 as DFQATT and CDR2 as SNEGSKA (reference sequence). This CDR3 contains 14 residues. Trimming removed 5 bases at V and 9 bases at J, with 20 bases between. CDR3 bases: TGCAGTGCTGCCGCGCAGGGGAAGAAGGGTGAGCAGTTCTTC. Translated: CSAAAQGKKGEQFF.

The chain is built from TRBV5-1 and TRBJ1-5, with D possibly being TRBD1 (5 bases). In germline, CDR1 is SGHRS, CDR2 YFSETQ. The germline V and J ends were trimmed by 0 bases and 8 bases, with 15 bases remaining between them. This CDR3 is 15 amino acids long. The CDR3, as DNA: TGCGCCAGCAGCTTGGGGTCGGGGGGGAGAGAGCCCCAGCATTTT. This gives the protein CASSLGSGGREPQHF.

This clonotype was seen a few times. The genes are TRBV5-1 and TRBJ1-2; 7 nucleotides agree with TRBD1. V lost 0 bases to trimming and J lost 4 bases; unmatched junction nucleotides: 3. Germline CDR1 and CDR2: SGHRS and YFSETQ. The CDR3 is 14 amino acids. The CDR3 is CASSLGGDSYGYTF. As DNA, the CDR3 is TGCGCCAGCAGCTTGGGAGGGGACAGCTATGGCTACACCTTC.

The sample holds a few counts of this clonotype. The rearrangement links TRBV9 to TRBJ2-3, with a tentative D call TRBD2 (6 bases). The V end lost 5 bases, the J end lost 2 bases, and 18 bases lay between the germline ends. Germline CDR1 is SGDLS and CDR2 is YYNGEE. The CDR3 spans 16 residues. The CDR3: CASSRLGGVPTDTQYF. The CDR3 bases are TGTGCCAGCAGTCGTTTGGGGGGAGTCCCCACAGATACGCAGTATTTT.

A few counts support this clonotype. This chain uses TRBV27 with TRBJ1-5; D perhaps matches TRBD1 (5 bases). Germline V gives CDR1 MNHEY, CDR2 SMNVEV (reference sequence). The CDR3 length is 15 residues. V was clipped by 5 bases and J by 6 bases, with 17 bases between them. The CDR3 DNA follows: TGTGCCAGCAGTGAGACTCAGGGCGGCGGTCAGCCCCAGCATTTT. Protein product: CASSETQGGGQPQHF.

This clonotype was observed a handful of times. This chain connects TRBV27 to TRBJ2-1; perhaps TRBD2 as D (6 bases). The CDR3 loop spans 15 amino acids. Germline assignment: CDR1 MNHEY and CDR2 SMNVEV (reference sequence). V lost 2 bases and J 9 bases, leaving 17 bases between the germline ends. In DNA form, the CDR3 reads TGTGCCAGCAGTTTAGTAGGCGGGGTCGGTAGTGAGCAGTTCTTC. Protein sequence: CASSLVGGVGSEQFF.

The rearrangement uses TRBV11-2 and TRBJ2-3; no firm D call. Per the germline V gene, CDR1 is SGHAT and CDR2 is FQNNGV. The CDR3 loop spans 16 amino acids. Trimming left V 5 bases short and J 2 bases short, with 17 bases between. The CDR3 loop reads CASSPSDFHDTDTQYF. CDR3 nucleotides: TGTGCCAGCAGCCCAAGCGACTTCCACGACACAGATACGCAGTATTTT.

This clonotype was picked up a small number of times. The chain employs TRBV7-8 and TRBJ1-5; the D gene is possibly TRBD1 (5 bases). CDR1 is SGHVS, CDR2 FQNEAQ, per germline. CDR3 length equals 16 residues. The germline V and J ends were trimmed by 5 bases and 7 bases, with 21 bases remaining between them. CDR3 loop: CASSAAGTGRRQPQHF. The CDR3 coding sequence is TGTGCCAGCAGCGCAGCCGGGACGGGGCGGCGGCAGCCCCAGCATTTT.

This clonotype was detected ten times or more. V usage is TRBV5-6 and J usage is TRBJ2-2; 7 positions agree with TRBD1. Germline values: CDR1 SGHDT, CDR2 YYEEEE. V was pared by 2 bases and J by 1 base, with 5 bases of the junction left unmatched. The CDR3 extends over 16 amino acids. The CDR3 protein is CASSLLQGRNTGELFF. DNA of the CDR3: TGTGCCAGCAGCTTACTACAGGGGCGGAACACCGGGGAGCTGTTTTTT.

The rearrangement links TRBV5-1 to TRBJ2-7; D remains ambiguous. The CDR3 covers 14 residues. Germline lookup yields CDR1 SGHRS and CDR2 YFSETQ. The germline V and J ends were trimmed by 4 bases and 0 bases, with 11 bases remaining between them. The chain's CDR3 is CASSPNPASYEQYF. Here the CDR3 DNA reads TGCGCCAGCAGCCCTAACCCGGCCTCCTACGAGCAGTACTTC.

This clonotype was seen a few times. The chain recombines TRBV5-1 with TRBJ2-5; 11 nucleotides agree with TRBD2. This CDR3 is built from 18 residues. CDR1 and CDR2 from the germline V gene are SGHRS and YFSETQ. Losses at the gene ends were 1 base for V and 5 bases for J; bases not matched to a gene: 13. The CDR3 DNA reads TGCGCCAGCAGCTTGTACACCGGACTAGCGGGCGCCCAGGAGACCCAGTACTTC. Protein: CASSLYTGLAGAQETQYF.

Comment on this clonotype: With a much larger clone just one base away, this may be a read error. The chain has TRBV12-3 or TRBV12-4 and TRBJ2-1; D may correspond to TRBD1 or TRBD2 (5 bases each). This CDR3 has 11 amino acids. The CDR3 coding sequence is TGTGCCAGCGCCTCCGGGACGACGAGGGTCTTC. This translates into CASASGTTRVF.

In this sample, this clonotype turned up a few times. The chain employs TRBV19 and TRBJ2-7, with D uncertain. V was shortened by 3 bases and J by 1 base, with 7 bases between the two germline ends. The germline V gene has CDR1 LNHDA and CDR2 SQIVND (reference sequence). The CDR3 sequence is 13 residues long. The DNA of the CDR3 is TGTGCCAGTAGTATTGGCTTTTCCTACGAGCAGTACTTC. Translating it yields CASSIGFSYEQYF.

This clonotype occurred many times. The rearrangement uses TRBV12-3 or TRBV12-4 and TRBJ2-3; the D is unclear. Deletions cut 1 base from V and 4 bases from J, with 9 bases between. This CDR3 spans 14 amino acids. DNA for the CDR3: TGTGCCAGCAGTTTAGGGGTAGCATCAGATACGCAGTATTTT. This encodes CASSLGVASDTQYF.

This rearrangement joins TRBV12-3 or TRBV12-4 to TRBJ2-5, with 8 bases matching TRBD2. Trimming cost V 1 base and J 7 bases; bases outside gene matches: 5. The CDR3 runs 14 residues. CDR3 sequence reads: CASSLEGLATTQYF. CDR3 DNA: TGTGCCAGCAGTTTAGAAGGACTAGCCACGACCCAGTACTTC.

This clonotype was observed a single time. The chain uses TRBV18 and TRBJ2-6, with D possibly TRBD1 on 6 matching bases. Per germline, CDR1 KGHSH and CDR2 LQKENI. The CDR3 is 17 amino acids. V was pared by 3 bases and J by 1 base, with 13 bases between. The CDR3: CASSPPFRGSGANVLTF. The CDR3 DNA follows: TGTGCCAGCTCACCTCCCTTCAGGGGTTCTGGGGCCAACGTCCTGACTTTC.

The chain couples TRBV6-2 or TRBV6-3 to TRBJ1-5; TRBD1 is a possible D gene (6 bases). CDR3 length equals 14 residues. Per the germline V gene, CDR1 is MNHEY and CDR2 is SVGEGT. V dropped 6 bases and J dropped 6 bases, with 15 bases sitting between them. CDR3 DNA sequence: TGTGCCAGCAGCGTTCAGGGGAATGGTCAGCCCCAGCATTTT. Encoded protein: CASSVQGNGQPQHF.

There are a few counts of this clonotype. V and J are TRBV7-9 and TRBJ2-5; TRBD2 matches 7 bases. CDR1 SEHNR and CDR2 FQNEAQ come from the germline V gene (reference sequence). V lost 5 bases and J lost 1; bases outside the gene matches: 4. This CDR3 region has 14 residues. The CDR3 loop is CASSMRLAQETQYF. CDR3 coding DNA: TGTGCCAGCAGCATGAGACTAGCCCAAGAGACCCAGTACTTC.

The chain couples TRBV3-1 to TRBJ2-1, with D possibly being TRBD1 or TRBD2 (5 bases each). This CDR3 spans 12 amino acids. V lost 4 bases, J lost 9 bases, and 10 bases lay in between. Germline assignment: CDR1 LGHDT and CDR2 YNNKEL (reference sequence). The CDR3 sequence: CASSPGTGEQFF. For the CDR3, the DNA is TGTGCCAGCAGCCCAGGGACCGGTGAGCAGTTCTTC.

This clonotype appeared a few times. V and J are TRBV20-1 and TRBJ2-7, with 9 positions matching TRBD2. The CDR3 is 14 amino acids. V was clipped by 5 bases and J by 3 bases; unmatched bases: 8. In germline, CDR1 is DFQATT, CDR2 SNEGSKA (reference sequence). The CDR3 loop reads CSAPSSGGFYEQYF. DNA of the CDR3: TGCAGTGCTCCCTCCAGCGGGGGGTTCTACGAGCAGTACTTC.

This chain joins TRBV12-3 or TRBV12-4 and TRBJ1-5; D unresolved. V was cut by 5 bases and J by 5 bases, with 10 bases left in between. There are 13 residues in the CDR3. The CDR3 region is CASSSPGYQPQHF. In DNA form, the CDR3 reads TGTGCCAGCAGTAGTCCAGGCTATCAGCCCCAGCATTTT.

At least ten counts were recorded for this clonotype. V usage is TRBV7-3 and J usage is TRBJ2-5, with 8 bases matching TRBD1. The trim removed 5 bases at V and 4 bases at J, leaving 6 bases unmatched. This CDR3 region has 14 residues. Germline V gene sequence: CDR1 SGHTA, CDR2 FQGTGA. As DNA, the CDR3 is TGTGCCAGCAGCCCAGGACAGGGAAGAGAGACCCAGTACTTC. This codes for CASSPGQGRETQYF.

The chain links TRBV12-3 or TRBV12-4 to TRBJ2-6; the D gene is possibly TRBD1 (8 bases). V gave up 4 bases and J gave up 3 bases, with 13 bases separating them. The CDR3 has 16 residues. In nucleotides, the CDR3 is TGTGCCAGCAGTTCATACAGGGGGGGTGGGGCCAACGTCCTGACTTTC. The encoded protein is CASSSYRGGGANVLTF.

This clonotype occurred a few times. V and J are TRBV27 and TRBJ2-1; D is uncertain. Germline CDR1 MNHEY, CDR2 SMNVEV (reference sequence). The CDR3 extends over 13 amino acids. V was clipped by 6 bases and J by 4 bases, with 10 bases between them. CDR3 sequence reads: CASSPAGYNEQFF. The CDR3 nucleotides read TGTGCCAGCAGCCCCGCCGGGTACAATGAGCAGTTCTTC.